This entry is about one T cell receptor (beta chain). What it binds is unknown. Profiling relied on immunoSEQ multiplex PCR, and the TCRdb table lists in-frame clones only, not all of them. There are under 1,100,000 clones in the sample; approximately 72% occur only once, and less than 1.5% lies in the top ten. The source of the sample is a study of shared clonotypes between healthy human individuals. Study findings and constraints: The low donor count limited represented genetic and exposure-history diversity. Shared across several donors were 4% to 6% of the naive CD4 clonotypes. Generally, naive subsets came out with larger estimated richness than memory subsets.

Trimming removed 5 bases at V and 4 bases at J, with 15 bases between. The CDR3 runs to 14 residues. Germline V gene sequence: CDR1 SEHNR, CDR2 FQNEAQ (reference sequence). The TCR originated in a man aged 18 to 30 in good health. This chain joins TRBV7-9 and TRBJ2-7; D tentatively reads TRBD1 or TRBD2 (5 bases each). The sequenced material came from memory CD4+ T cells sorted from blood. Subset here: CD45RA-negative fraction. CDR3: CASSLRDAKYEQYF. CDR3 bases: TGTGCCAGCAGCCTAAGGGACGCGAAGTACGAGCAGTACTTC. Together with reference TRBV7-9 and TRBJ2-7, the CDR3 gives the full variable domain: DTGVSQNPRHKITKRGQNVTFRCDPISEHNRLYWYRQTLGQGPEFLTYFQNEAQLEKSRLLSDRFSAERPKGSFSTLEIQRTEQGDSAMYLCASSLRDAKYEQYFGPGTRLTVT.